This paragraph covers one TCR beta chain sequence. Original processing methods: Cell counts per sample came from amplifying reference gene primers. TCRdb keeps only in-frame clones here, not all; method: immunoSEQ multiplex PCR. V, J and clone size reflect that table, while D and trimming were determined from the DNA. This sample has about 670,000 clones, with 80% to 90% found just once. This specimen comes from a study of blood T cell repertoires in COVID-19. Turning to the study itself: Spain, Italy and the United States supplied samples that represented acute and convalescent COVID-19. In each case, the material was cDNA or gDNA derived from T cells, B-cell-depleted T cells, or PBMCs.

Germline values: CDR1 ENHRY, CDR2 SYGVKD. The CDR3 loop spans 14 amino acids. Trimming stripped 0 bases from V and 4 bases from J, with 7 bases between. Material: peripheral blood. The rearrangement links TRBV10-3 to TRBJ1-5; D uncertain. The source is a woman between 18 and 29 years old with acute or convalescent COVID-19. The CDR3 DNA is TGTGCCATCAGTGAGTCGAACAGAAATCAGCCCCAGCATTTT. It specifies CAISESNRNQPQHF.